This T cell receptor (beta chain) was documented in a study of T cell repertoires in cytomegalovirus infection. Study-wide context: Signatures in public TCR beta sequences pointed to both CMV infection and matching HLA type.

Concerning this clonotype: The antigen is not known.

Study outcomes and limitations: Totalled public TCR beta family frequency picked out people who carried CMV plus the relevant HLA.

TCRdb reprocessed the reads via MiXCR and lists one record per CDR3 protein. The table shows a few hundred thousand distinct CDR3 sequences, with about a quarter occurring only once. Germline V gene lookup returns CDR1 DFQATT and CDR2 SNEGSKA (reference sequence). The germline V and J ends were trimmed by 6 bases and 6 bases, with 17 bases remaining between them. This CDR3 region has 13 residues. This sequence was found in a human donor in good health (CMV status not recorded). Some clones in this sample may be carry-over from other donors' samples. Source material: PBMCs. This rearrangement joins TRBV20-1 to TRBJ1-2, with unresolved D. Here the CDR3 reads CSAGVRGSDGYTF. CDR3 nucleotide sequence: TGCAGTGCCGGAGTGCGGGGTTCCGATGGCTACACCTTC.